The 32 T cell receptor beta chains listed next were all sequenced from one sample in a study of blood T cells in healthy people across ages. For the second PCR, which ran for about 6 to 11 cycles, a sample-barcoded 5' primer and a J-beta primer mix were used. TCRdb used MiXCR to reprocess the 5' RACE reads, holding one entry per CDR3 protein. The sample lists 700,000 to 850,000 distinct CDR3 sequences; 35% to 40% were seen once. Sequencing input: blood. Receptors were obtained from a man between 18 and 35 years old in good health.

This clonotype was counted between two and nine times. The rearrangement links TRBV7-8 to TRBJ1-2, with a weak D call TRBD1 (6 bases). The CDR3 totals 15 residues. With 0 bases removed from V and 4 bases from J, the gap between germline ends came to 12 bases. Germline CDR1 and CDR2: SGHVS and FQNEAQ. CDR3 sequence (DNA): TGTGCCAGCAGCTTAGCGAGGCAGGGGCGCTATGGCTACACCTTC. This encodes CASSLARQGRYGYTF.

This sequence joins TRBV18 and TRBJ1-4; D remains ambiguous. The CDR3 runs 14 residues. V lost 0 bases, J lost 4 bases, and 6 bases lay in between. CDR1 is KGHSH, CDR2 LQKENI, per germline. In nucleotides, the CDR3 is TGTGCCAGCTCACCACCGGCCAGTAATGAAAAACTGTTTTTT. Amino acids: CASSPPASNEKLFF.

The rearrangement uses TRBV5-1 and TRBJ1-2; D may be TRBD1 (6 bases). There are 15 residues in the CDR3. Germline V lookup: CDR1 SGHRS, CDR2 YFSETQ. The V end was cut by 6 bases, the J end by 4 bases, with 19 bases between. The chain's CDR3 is CASTPTATGSYGYTF. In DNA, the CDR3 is TGCGCCAGCACCCCTACCGCGACAGGAAGCTATGGCTACACCTTC.

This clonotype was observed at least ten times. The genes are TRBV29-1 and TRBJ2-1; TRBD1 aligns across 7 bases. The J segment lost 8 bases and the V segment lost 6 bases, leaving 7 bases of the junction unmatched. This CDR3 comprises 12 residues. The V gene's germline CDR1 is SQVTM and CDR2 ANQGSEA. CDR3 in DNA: TGCAGCGTCCGGACAGGCAGATATGAGCAGTTCTTC. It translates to CSVRTGRYEQFF.

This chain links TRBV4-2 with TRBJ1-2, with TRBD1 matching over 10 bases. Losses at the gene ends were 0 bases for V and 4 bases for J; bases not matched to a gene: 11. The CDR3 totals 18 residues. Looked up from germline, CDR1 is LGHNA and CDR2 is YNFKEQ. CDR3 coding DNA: TGTGCCAGCAGCCAAGATTCGGGGACAGGGGATTTGAGCTATGGCTACACCTTC. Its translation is CASSQDSGTGDLSYGYTF.

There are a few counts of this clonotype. Here the CDR3 DNA reads TGCGCCAGCAGCCAAGGACAGGGCGGGGGTGAAAAACTGTTTTTT. Its translation is CASSQGQGGGEKLFF. The V and J genes are TRBV4-1 and TRBJ1-4; 7 bases fit TRBD1. Trimming removed 1 base from V and 7 bases from J; junction bases left unmatched: 6. This CDR3 contains 15 residues. Germline V gives CDR1 MGHRA, CDR2 YSYEKL.

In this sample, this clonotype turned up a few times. The CDR3, as DNA: TGCAGCTCTAGTGAGGGTGAGCAGTTCTTC. Its translation is CSSSEGEQFF. The chain has TRBV29-1 and TRBJ2-1; TRBD2 might be the D (5 bases). Germline CDR1 reads SQVTM; CDR2 reads ANQGSEA. CDR3 size: 10 residues. The V end lost 8 bases, the J end lost 9 bases, and 11 bases lay between the germline ends.

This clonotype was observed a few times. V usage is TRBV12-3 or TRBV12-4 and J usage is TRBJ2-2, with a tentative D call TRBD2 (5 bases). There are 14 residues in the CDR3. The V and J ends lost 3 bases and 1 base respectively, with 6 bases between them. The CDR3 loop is CASSLRENTGELFF. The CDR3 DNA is TGTGCCAGCAGTTTGAGGGAGAACACCGGGGAGCTGTTTTTT.

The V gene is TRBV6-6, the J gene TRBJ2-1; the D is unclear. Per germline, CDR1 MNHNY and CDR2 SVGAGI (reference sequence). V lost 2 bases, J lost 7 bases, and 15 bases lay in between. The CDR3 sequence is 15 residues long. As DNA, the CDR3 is TGTGCCAGCAGTTACGGGTACGGGTGGCCGAATGAGCAGTTCTTC. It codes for CASSYGYGWPNEQFF.

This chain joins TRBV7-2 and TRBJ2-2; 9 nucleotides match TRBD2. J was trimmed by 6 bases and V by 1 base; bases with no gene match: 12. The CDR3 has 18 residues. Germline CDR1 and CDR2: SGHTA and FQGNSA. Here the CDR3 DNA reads TGTGCCAGCAGCTTAGAGGGTAGCGGGGGTGACGGACCCGGGGAGCTGTTTTTT. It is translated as CASSLEGSGGDGPGELFF.

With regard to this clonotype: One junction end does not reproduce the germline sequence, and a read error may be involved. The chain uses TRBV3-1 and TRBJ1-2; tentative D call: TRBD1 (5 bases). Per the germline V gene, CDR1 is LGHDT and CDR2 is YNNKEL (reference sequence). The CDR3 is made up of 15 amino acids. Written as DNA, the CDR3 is TGTGCCGGCAGCCCCCGGGAGGGGCACAACTATGGCTACACCTTC. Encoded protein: CAGSPREGHNYGYTF.

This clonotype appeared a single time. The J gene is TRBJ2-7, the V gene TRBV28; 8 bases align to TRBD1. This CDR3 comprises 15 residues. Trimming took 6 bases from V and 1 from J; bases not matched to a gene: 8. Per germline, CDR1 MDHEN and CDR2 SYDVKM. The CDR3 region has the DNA TGTGCCAGCAGACCGGGACAGGTGGGATCCTACGAGCAGTACTTC. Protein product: CASRPGQVGSYEQYF. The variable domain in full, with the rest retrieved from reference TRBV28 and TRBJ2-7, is DVKVTQSSRYLVKRTGEKVFLECVQDMDHENMFWYRQDPGLGLRLIYFSYDVKMKEKGDIPEGYSVSREKKERFSLILESASTNQTSMYLCASRPGQVGSYEQYFGPGTRLTVT.

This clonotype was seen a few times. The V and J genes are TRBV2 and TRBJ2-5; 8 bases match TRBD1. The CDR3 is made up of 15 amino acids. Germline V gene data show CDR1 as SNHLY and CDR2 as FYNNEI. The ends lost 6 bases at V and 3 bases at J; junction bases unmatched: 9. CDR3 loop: CASRDRGREKETQYF. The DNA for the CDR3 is TGTGCCAGCAGAGACAGGGGACGCGAAAAAGAGACCCAGTACTTC.

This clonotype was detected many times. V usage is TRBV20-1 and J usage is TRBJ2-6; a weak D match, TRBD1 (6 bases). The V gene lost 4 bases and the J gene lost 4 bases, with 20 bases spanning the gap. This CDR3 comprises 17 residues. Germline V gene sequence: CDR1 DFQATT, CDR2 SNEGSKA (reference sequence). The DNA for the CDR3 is TGCAGTGCTAAAAAAGGACAGAACCTGGGAGGGGCCAACGTCCTGACTTTC. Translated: CSAKKGQNLGGANVLTF.

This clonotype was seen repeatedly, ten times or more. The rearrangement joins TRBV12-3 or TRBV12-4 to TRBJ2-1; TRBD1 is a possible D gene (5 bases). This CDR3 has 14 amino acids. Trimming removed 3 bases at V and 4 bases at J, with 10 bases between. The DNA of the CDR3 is TGTGCCAGCAGTTTGGGCAGGGAATACAATGAGCAGTTCTTC. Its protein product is CASSLGREYNEQFF.

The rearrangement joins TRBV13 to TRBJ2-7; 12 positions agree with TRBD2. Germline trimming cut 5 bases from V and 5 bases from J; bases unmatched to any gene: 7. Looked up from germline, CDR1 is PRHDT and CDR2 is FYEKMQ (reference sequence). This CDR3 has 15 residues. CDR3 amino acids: CASSHLAGGLHEQYF. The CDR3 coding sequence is TGTGCCAGCAGCCACCTAGCGGGGGGGCTCCACGAGCAGTACTTC.

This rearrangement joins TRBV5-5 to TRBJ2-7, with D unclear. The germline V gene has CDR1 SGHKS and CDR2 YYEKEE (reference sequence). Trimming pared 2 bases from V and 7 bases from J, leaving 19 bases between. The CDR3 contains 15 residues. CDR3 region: CASSFSWVGNNEQYF. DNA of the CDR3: TGTGCCAGCAGCTTTAGCTGGGTGGGGAACAATGAGCAGTACTTC.

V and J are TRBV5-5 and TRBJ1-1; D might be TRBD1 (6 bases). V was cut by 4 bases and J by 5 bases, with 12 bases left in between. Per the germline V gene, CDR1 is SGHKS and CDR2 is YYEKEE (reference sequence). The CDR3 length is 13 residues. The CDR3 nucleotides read TGTGCCAGCAGCGATCAGGGGAGGACTGAAGCTTTCTTT. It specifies CASSDQGRTEAFF.

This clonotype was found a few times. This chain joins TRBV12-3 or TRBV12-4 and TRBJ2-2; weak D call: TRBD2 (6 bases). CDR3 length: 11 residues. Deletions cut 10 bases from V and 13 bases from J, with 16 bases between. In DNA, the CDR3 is TGTGCCACCGGGACTTTTAAAGGGCTGTTTTTT. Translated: CATGTFKGLFF.

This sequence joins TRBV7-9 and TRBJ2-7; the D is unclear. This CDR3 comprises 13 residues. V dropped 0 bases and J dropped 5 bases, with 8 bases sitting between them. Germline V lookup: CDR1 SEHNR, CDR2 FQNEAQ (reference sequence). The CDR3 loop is CASSLAPRDEQYF. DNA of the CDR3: TGTGCCAGCAGCTTAGCCCCTAGAGACGAGCAGTACTTC.

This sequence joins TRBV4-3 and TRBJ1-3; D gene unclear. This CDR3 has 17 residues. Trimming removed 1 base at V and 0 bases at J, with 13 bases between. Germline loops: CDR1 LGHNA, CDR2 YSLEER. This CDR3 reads CASSQGVGPSSGNTIYF. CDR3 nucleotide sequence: TGCGCCAGCAGCCAAGGGGTAGGGCCGAGCTCTGGAAACACCATATATTTT.

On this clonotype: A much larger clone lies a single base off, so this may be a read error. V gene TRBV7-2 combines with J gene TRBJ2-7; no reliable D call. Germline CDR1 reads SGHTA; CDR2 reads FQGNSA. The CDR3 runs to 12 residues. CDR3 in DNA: TGTGCCAGCAGCTTAGTTCGAAACGAGCAGAACTTC. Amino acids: CASSLVRNEQNF.

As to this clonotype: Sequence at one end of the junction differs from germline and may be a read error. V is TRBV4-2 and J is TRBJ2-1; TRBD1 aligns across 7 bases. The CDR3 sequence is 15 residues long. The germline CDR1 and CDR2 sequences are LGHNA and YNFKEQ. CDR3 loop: CASSRDRVVYSEQFF. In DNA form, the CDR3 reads TGTGCCAGCAGCCGTGACAGGGTGGTATACAGTGAGCAGTTCTTC.

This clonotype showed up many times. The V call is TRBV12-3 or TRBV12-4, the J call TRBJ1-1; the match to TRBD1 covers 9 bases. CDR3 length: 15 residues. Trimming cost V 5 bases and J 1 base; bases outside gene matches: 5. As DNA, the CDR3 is TGTGCCAGCAGTCCGACAGGGGGTTCGAACACTGAAGCTTTCTTT. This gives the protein CASSPTGGSNTEAFF.

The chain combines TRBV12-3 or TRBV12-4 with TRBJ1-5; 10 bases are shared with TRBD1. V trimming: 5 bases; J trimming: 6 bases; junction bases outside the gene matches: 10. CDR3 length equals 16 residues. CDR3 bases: TGTGCCAGCAGTCAATCCGGGACAGGGGTTTCTCAGCCCCAGCATTTT. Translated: CASSQSGTGVSQPQHF.

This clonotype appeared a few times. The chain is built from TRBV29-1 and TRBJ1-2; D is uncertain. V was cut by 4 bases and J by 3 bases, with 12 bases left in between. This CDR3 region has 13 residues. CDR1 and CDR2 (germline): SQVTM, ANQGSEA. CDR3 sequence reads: CSVALEQDYGYTF. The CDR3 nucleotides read TGCAGCGTTGCCCTCGAACAAGACTATGGCTACACCTTC.

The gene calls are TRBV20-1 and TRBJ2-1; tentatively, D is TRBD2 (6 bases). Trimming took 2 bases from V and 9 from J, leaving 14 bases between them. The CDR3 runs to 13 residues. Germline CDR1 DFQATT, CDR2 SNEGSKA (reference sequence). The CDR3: CSARMIGGCEQFF. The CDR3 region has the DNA TGCAGTGCTAGAATGATCGGGGGATGTGAGCAGTTCTTC.

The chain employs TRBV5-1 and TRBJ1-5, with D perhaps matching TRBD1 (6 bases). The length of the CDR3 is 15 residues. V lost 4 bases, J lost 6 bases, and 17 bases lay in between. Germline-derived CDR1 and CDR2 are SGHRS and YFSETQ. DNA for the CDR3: TGCGCCAGCAGCACAACTACAGGGAGCGGTCAGCCCCAGCATTTT. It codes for CASSTTTGSGQPQHF.

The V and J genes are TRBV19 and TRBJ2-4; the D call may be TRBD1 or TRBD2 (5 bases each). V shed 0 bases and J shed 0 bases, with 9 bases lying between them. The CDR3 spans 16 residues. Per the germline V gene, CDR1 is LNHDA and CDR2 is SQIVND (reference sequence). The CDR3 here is CASSIDWGIAKNIQYF. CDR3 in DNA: TGTGCCAGTAGTATAGATTGGGGGATAGCCAAAAACATTCAGTACTTC.

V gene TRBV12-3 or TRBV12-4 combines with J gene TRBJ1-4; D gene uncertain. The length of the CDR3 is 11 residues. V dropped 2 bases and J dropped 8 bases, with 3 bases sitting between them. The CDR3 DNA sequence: TGTGCCAGCAGTTTATTCGAAAAACTGTTTTTT. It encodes CASSLFEKLFF.

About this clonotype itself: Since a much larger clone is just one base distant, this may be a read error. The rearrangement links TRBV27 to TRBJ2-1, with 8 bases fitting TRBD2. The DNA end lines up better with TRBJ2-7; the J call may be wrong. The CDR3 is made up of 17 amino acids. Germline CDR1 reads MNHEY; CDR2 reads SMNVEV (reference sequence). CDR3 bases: TGTGCCAGCAGTTTTGGCGGGGGGCCGAGCTCCTACAATGAGCAGTACTTC. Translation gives CASSFGGGPSSYNEQYF.

CDR3 sequence: CASSAVFGVSGNTIYF. The DNA for the CDR3 is TGTGCCAGCAGCGCAGTGTTTGGGGTTTCAGGAAACACCATATATTTT. V usage is TRBV7-9 and J usage is TRBJ1-3, with D unclear. This CDR3 spans 16 amino acids. Looked up from germline, CDR1 is SEHNR and CDR2 is FQNEAQ (reference sequence). The V end was cut by 5 bases, the J end by 4 bases, with 18 bases between.